This record concerns one T cell receptor beta chain sequence. Its specificity is not known. The V end was cut by 4 bases, the J end by 0 bases, with 16 bases between. This CDR3 contains 17 residues. Germline V lookup: CDR1 MDHEN, CDR2 SYDVKM. The entry originates in a study of CD8 T cell repertoires and HIV-1 epitope variants. Study context: Twenty-five autologous and known Gag and Nef epitope variant peptides each stimulated T cells separately.

TCRdb's table, derived via immunoSEQ multiplex PCR, lists solely in-frame clones and lacks some. This repertoire shows thousands of clones, more than 55% found once; its top ten account for 35% to 50%. This clonotype was obtained from a male donor with HIV. Material for sequencing was cultured CD8+ T cells derived from PBMCs. The chain combines TRBV28 with TRBJ2-4; the D is unclear. The CDR3 sequence: CASSSPRKGLAKNIQYF. Written as DNA, the CDR3 is TGTGCCAGCAGTTCCCCGCGAAAAGGGTTAGCCAAAAACATTCAGTACTTC.